This T cell receptor beta chain emerged from a study of blood T cells in healthy people across ages. Each individual donor underwent a draw of approximately 10 milliliters of peripheral blood. The extraction recovered at least 5.5 micrograms of total RNA per sample. Germline-derived CDR1 and CDR2 are DFQATT and SNEGSKA (reference sequence). Trimming shortened V by 3 bases and J by 11 bases, and 17 bases separated the two germline ends. The CDR3 has 13 residues. A second PCR, run for 7 to 11 cycles, used a sample-barcoded 5' primer plus a J-beta primer mix. Through a template-switch adaptor with 12 random nucleotides, each cDNA molecule received a tag. Each sample provided no less than 2.5 million CDR3-containing paired-end reads. TCRdb processed the 5' RACE reads anew with MiXCR; each CDR3 protein has one entry. The table includes hundreds of thousands of distinct CDR3 sequences, around 50% detected once.

V is TRBV20-1 and J is TRBJ2-4; the D gene is possibly TRBD1 (6 bases). This TCR was sampled from a woman aged 80 or over in good health. The sequencing sample was made of blood. CDR3 in DNA: TGCAGTGCTAGGAACAGGGTCGGCGGGCTTCAGTACTTC. Translating it yields CSARNRVGGLQYF.